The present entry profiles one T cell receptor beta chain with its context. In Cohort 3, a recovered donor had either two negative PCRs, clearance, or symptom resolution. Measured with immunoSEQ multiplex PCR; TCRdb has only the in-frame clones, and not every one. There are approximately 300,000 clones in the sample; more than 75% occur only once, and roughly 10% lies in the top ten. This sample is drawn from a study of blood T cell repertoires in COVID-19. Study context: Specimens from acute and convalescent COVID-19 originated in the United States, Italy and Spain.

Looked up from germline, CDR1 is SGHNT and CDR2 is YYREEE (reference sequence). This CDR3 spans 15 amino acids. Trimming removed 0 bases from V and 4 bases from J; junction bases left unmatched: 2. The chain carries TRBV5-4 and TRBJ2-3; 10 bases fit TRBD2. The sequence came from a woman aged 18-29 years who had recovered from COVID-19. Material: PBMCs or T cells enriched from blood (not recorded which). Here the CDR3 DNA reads TGTGCCAGCAGCTTGGTAGCGGGAGGACCAGATACGCAGTATTTT. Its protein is CASSLVAGGPDTQYF.